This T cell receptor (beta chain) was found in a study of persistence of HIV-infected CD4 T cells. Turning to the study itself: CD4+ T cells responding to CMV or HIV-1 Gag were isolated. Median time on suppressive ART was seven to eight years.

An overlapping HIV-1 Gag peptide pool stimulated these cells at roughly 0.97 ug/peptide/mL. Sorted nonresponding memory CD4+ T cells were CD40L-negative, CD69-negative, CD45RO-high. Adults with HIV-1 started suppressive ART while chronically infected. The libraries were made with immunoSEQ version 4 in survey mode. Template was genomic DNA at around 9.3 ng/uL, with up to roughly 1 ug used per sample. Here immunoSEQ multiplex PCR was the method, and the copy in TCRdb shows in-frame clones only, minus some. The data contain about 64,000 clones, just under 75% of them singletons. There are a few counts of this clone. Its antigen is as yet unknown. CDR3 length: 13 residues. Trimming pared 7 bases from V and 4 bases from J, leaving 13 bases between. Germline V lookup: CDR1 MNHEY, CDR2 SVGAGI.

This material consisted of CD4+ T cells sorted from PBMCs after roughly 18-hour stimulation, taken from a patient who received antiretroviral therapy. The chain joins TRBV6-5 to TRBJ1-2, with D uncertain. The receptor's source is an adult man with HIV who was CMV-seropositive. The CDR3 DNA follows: TGTGCCAGCACCTCGAAGGGAGGCTATGGCTACACCTTC. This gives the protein CASTSKGGYGYTF.